This T cell receptor beta chain derives from a study of T-cell memory formation after mild COVID-19. This clonotype was counted at least ten times. What it binds is not known. Notes on the study in general: Later expanders leaned CD4+, whereas day 15 to 85 contracting clones were balanced CD4/CD8. Pre-infection memory harbored some responding clones, suggesting cross-reactive memory joined.

TCRdb reprocessed the 5' RACE reads with MiXCR, giving one entry per CDR3 protein. The data contain over 120,000 distinct CDR3 sequences, roughly 6.3% of them singletons. The CDR3 consists of 14 residues. The V end lost 3 bases, the J end lost 2 bases, and 10 bases lay between the germline ends. From germline, CDR1 is SGHVS and CDR2 FQNEAQ. Sequencing was performed on PBMCs or a T cell subset sorted from them (not recorded which). The rearrangement links TRBV7-8 to TRBJ2-5; D unclear. This clonotype was obtained from an adult woman who had mild COVID-19 (a few samples of this study predate the infection). Cell type and time point are not known. The CDR3 DNA sequence: TGTGCCAGCAGCTTCCCGGAGTTACAAGAGACCCAGTACTTC. Translation: CASSFPELQETQYF.